These 5 T cell receptor beta chains originate from one sample sequenced in a study of graft-versus-host responses after intestinal transplantation. Their specific antigens are unknown. Profiled with immunoSEQ multiplex PCR; TCRdb holds only in-frame clones, not every one. The table records about 93,000 clones, over 80% of them present only once. Here the sequenced sample was unstimulated CD8+ T cells sorted from spleen or lymph node cells, taken before intestinal transplant. The receptors shown here come from a human donor who received an intestinal transplant.

V and J are TRBV4-1 and TRBJ1-1; tentatively, D is TRBD1 (6 bases). Trimming cost V 1 base and J 4 bases, with 13 bases left between them. The CDR3 is 15 residues long. Germline-derived CDR1 and CDR2 are MGHRA and YSYEKL. DNA of the CDR3: TGCGCCAGCAGCCAAGTTCAACTCAGGGGCACTGAAGCTTTCTTT. Its protein product is CASSQVQLRGTEAFF.

The chain uses TRBV4-3 and TRBJ1-1; 8 positions match TRBD1. The junction had 16 bases not matched to a gene; V was cut back by 4 bases and J by 3 bases. The CDR3 extends over 18 amino acids. The germline CDR1 and CDR2 sequences are LGHNA and YSLEER. The CDR3 bases are TGCGCCAGCAGCCTCCGGACAGGGAGGGGATTTGCGGACACTGAAGCTTTCTTT. Translated, it gives CASSLRTGRGFADTEAFF.

The chain joins TRBV28 to TRBJ1-1; D gene uncertain. This CDR3 has 15 residues. CDR1 is MDHEN and CDR2 is SYDVKM in the germline V gene. V lost 4 bases, J lost 1 base, and 13 bases lay in between. The CDR3 nucleotides read TGTGCCAGCAGTTACATATTACACGCGAACACTGAAGCTTTCTTT. Encoded protein: CASSYILHANTEAFF.

V and J are TRBV7-6 and TRBJ2-5; 8 nucleotides match TRBD2. The J call may be mistaken, given a closer DNA end match to TRBJ2-7. The CDR3 covers 15 residues. Germline CDR1 reads SGHVS; CDR2 reads FNYEAQ. The CDR3 bases are TGTGCCAGCAGCTTAGCGATTGTAGCGGGATCCGAGCAGTACTTC. This gives the protein CASSLAIVAGSEQYF.

The rearrangement joins TRBV28 to TRBJ2-7; the D gene is possibly TRBD2 (5 bases). Germline CDR1 and CDR2: MDHEN and SYDVKM. The V end lost 3 bases, the J end lost 6 bases, and 9 bases lay between the germline ends. There are 12 residues in the CDR3. The CDR3 nucleotides are TGTGCCAGCAGTTTTAGAGGGTCCGAGCAGTACTTC. Translated: CASSFRGSEQYF. The whole variable domain, filled in from reference TRBV28 and TRBJ2-7, reads DVKVTQSSRYLVKRTGEKVFLECVQDMDHENMFWYRQDPGLGLRLIYFSYDVKMKEKGDIPEGYSVSREKKERFSLILESASTNQTSMYLCASSFRGSEQYFGPGTRLTVT.